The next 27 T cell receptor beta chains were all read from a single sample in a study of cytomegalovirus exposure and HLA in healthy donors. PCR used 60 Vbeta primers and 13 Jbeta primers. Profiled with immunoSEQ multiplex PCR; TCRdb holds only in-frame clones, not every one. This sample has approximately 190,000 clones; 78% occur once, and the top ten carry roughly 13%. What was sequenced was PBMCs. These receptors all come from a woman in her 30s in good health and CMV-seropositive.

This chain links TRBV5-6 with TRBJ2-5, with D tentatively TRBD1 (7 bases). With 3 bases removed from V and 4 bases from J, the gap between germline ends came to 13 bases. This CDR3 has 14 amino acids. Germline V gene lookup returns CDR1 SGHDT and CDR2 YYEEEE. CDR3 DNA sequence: TGTGCCAGCAGCTCTTCAGGGGGAGGAGAGACCCAGTACTTC. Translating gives CASSSSGGGETQYF.

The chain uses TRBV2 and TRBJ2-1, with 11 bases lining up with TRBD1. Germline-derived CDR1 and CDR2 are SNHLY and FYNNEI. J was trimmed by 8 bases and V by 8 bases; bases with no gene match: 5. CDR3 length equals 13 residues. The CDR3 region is CASGGTGGHEQFF. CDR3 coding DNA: TGTGCCAGCGGGGGGACAGGGGGTCATGAGCAGTTCTTC.

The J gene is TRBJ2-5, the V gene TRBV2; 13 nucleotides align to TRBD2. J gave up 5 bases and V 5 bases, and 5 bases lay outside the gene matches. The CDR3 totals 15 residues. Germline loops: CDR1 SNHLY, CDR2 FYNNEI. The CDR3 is CASSPGTSGVETQYF. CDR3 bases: TGTGCCAGCAGTCCCGGGACTAGCGGGGTCGAGACCCAGTACTTC.

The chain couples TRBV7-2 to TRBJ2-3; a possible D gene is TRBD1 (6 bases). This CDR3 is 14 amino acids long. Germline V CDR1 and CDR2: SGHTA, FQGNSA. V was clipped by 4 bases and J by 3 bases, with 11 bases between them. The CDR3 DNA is TGTGCCAGCAGCTACGGACAGAGAACAGATACGCAGTATTTT. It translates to CASSYGQRTDTQYF.

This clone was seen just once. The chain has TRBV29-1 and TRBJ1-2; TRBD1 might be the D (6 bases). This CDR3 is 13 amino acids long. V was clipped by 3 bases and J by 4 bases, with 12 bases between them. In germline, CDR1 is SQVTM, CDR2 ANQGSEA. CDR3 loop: CSVDEGVSYGYTF. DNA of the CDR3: TGCAGCGTTGATGAGGGGGTGAGCTATGGCTACACCTTC. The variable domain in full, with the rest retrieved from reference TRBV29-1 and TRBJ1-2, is SAVISQKPSRDICQRGTSLTIQCQVDSQVTMMFWYRQQPGQSLTLIATANQGSEATYESGFVIDKFPISRPNLTFSTLTVSNMSPEDSSIYLCSVDEGVSYGYTFGSGTRLTVV.

In nucleotides, the CDR3 is TGTGCCAGTAGTCCTCTAGCGGGGGGAGAGACCCAGTACTTC. Amino acid sequence: CASSPLAGGETQYF. The chain has TRBV19 and TRBJ2-5, with 11 positions matching TRBD2. After removal of 5 bases from V and 4 bases from J, the junction contained 3 bases not matched to a gene. The germline CDR1 and CDR2 sequences are LNHDA and SQIVND (reference sequence). The CDR3 covers 14 residues.

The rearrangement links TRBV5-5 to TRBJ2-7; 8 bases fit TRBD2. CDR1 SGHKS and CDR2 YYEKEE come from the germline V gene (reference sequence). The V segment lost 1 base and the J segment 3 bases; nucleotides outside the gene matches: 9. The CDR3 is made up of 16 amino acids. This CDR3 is CASSLSGGNQGYEQYF. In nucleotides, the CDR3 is TGTGCCAGCAGCTTGTCGGGGGGGAACCAAGGCTACGAGCAGTACTTC.

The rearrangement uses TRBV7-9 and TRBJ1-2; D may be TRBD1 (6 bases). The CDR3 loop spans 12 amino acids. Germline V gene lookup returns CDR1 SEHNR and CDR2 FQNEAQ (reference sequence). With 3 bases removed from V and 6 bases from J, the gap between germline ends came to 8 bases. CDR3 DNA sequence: TGTGCCAGCAGCTTTTGGACAGATGGCTACACCTTC. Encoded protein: CASSFWTDGYTF.

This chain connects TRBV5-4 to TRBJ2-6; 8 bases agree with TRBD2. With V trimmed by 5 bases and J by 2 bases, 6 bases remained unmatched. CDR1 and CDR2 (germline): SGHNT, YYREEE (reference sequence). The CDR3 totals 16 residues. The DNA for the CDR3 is TGTGCCAGCAGTCCCACCGGGGGGGCTGGGGCCAACGTCCTGACTTTC. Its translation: CASSPTGGAGANVLTF.

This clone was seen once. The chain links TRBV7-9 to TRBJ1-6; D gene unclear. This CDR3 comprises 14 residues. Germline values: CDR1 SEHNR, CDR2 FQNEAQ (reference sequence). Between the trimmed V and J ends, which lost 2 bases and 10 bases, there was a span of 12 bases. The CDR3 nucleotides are TGTGCCAGCAGCTTATTCGGGGTTGGGTCACCCCTCCACTTT. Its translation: CASSLFGVGSPLHF. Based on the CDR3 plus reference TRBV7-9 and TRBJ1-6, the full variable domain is DTGVSQNPRHKITKRGQNVTFRCDPISEHNRLYWYRQTLGQGPEFLTYFQNEAQLEKSRLLSDRFSAERPKGSFSTLEIQRTEQGDSAMYLCASSLFGVGSPLHFGNGTRLTVT.

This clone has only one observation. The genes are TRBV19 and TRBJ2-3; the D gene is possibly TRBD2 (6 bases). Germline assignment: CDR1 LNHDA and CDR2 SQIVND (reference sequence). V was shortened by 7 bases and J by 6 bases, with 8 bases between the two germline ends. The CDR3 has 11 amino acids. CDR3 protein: CASIAGDTQYF. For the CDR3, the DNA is TGTGCCAGTATCGCGGGGGATACGCAGTATTTT.

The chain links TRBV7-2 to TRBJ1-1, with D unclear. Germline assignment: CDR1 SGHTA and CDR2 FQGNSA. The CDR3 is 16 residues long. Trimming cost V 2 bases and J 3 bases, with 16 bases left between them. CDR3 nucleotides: TGTGCCAGCAGCTTAATATTAGTTTACGGGGACACTGAAGCTTTCTTT. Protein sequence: CASSLILVYGDTEAFF.

The DNA of the CDR3 is TGCGCCAGCAGCTTGGGGGGCTTCAGTACGCAGTATTTT. Translated, it gives CASSLGGFSTQYF. V gene TRBV5-1 combines with J gene TRBJ2-3; D perhaps matches TRBD1 (5 bases). The V gene's germline CDR1 is SGHRS and CDR2 YFSETQ. The CDR3 is made up of 13 amino acids. The V and J ends lost 0 bases and 8 bases respectively, with 10 bases between them.

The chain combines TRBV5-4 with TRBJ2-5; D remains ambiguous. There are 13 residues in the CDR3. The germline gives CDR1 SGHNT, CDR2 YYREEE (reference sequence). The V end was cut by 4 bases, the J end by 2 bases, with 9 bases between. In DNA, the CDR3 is TGTGCCAGCAGCACATATCTGCAAGAGACCCAGTACTTC. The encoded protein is CASSTYLQETQYF.

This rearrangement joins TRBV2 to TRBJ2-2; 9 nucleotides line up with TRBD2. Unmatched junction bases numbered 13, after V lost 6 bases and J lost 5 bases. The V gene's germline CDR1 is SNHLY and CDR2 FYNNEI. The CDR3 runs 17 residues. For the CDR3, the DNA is TGTGCCAGCAGCCACCCTGGGGCTAGCGGGGCTACCGGGGAGCTGTTTTTT. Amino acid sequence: CASSHPGASGATGELFF.

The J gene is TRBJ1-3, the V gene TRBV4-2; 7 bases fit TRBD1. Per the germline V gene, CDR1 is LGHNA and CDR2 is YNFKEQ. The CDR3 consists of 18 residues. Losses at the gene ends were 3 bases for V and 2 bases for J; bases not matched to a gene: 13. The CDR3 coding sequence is TGTGCCAGCAGCCAGGATGCTCGGGACAGCGTTACTGGAAACACCATATATTTT. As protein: CASSQDARDSVTGNTIYF.

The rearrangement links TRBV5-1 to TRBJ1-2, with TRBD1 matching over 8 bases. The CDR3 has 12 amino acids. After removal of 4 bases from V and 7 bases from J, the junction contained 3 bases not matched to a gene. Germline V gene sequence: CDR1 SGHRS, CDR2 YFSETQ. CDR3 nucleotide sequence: TGCGCCAGCAGCGAACAGGGGGGTGGCTACACCTTC. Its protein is CASSEQGGGYTF.

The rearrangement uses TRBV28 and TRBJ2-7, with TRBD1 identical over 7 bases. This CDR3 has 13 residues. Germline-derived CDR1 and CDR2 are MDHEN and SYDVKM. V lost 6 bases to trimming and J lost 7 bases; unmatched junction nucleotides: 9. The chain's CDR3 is CASRATGRQEQYF. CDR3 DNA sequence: TGTGCCAGCAGAGCGACAGGGCGTCAAGAGCAGTACTTC.

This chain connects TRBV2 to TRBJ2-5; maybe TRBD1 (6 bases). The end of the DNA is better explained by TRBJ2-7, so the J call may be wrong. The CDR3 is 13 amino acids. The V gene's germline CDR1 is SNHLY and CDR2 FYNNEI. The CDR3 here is CASREGVSYEQYF. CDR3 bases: TGTGCCAGCAGAGAGGGGGTGAGCTACGAGCAGTACTTC.

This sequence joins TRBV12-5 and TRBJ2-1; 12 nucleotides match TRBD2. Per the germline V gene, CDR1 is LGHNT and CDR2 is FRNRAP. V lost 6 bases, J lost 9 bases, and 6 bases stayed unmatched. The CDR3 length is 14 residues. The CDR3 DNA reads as TGTGCTAGTGGGACTAGCGGGAGAGCTAGTGAGCAGTTCTTC. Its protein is CASGTSGRASEQFF.

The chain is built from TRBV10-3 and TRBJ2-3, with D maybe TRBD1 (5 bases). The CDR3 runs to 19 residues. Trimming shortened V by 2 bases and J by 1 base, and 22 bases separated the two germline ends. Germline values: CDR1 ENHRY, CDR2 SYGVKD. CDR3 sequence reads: CAISETLVMTAARTDTQYF. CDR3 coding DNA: TGTGCCATCAGTGAGACCTTGGTGATGACAGCCGCCCGCACAGATACGCAGTATTTT.

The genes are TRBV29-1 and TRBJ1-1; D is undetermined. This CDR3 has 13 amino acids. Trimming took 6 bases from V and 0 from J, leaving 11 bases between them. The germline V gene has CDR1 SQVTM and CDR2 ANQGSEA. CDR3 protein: CSVPGGMNTEAFF. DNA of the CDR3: TGCAGCGTCCCGGGTGGTATGAACACTGAAGCTTTCTTT.

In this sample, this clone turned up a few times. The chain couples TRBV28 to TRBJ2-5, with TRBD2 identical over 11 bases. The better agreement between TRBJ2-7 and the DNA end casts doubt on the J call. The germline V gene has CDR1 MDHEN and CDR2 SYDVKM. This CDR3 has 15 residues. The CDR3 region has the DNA TGTGCCAGCAGTTTAACGCTAGCGGGGGGCTCCGAGCAGTACTTC. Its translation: CASSLTLAGGSEQYF.

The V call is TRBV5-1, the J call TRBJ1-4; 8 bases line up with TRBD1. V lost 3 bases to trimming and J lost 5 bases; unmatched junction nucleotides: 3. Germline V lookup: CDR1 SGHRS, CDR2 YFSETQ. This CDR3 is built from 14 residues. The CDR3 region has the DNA TGCGCCAGCAGCTCGGGACAGGTGAATGAAAAACTGTTTTTT. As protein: CASSSGQVNEKLFF.

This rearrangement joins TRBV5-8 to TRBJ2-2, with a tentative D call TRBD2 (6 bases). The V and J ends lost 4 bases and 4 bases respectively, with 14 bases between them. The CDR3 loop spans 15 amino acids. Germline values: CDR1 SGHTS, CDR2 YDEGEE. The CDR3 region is CASSRIRAGTGELFF. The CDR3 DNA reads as TGTGCCAGCAGCCGGATTCGAGCGGGCACCGGGGAGCTGTTTTTT.

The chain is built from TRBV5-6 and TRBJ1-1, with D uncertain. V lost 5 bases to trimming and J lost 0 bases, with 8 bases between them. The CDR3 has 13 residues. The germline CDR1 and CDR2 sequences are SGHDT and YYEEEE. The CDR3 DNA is TGTGCCAGCAGTCTACGGTTGAACACTGAAGCTTTCTTT. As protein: CASSLRLNTEAFF.

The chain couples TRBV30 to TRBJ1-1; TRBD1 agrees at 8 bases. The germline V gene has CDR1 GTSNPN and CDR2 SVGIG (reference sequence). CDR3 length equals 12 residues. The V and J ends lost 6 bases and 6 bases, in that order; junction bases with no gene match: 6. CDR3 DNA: TGTGCCTGCAGGACAGGGTTGGCTGAAGCTTTCTTT. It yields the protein CACRTGLAEAFF.